Shown below are 26 T cell receptor beta chains from a single sample sequenced in a study of blood T cell repertoires in COVID-19. Data came from immunoSEQ multiplex PCR; TCRdb stores just in-frame clones and leaves some out. This table has some 300,000 clones, approximately 91% appearing once. The specimen sequenced was PBMCs or T cells enriched from blood (not recorded which). All receptors come from a woman aged 40 to 50 who had recovered from COVID-19.

V usage is TRBV11-2 and J usage is TRBJ2-1; no firm D call. Germline CDR1 reads SGHAT; CDR2 reads FQNNGV. This CDR3 spans 15 amino acids. V was shortened by 2 bases and J by 2 bases, with 10 bases between the two germline ends. This CDR3 is CASSLNRGTYNEQFF. CDR3 sequence (DNA): TGTGCCAGCAGCTTAAACCGAGGTACCTACAATGAGCAGTTCTTC.

The V gene is TRBV9, the J gene TRBJ2-7; 8 bases line up with TRBD1. In germline, CDR1 is SGDLS, CDR2 YYNGEE. Trimming removed 4 bases from V and 0 bases from J; junction bases left unmatched: 3. This CDR3 region has 14 residues. This CDR3 reads CASSYGQGSYEQYF. The DNA of the CDR3 is TGTGCCAGCAGCTACGGACAGGGCTCCTACGAGCAGTACTTC.

V usage is TRBV11-2 and J usage is TRBJ1-2; D remains ambiguous. Germline V lookup: CDR1 SGHAT, CDR2 FQNNGV. This CDR3 contains 17 residues. V shed 4 bases and J shed 0 bases, with 18 bases lying between them. DNA of the CDR3: TGTGCCAGCAGCTCCCTGCGGCGACTTGGCCCTAACTATGGCTACACCTTC. Protein product: CASSSLRRLGPNYGYTF.

The J gene is TRBJ1-2, the V gene TRBV5-4, with a weak D call TRBD1 (5 bases). This CDR3 comprises 14 residues. Trimming took off 1 base at V and 4 bases at J, with 11 bases between the two ends. Per the germline V gene, CDR1 is SGHNT and CDR2 is YYREEE (reference sequence). The CDR3 region has the DNA TGTGCCAGCAGCTTGCCGGACACCCTCTATGGCTACACCTTC. It yields the protein CASSLPDTLYGYTF. Full variable domain (missing parts from reference TRBV5-4 and TRBJ1-2): ETGVTQSPTHLIKTRGQQVTLRCSSQSGHNTVSWYQQALGQGPQFIFQYYREEENGRGNFPPRFSGLQFPNYSSELNVNALELDDSALYLCASSLPDTLYGYTFGSGTRLTVV.

This clone was counted only a few times. The chain uses TRBV7-9 and TRBJ1-1; 7 bases line up with TRBD1. Germline CDR1 and CDR2: SEHNR and FQNEAQ (reference sequence). The V segment lost 6 bases and the J segment 1 base; nucleotides outside the gene matches: 2. This CDR3 has 13 residues. The CDR3 region has the DNA TGTGCCAGCAGAGGGACAGAGAACACTGAAGCTTTCTTT. Translating gives CASRGTENTEAFF.

The V call is TRBV2, the J call TRBJ1-2; tentative D call: TRBD1 (6 bases). The CDR3 extends over 13 amino acids. With 4 bases removed from V and 6 bases from J, the gap between germline ends came to 12 bases. Germline CDR1 reads SNHLY; CDR2 reads FYNNEI. For the CDR3, the DNA is TGTGCCAGCAGTGGTCAGGGGCAACATGGCTACACCTTC. Translation gives CASSGQGQHGYTF.

The chain recombines TRBV19 with TRBJ1-5; possibly TRBD1 for D (6 bases). Trimming stripped 3 bases from V and 7 bases from J, with 13 bases between. From germline, CDR1 is LNHDA and CDR2 SQIVND (reference sequence). This CDR3 is 14 amino acids long. The CDR3 DNA sequence: TGTGCCAGTAGTATCTCACAGGGTGGACAGCCCCAGCATTTT. It codes for CASSISQGGQPQHF. The full variable domain, with the rest looked up from reference TRBV19 and TRBJ1-5, is DGGITQSPKYLFRKEGQNVTLSCEQNLNHDAMYWYRQDPGQGLRLIYYSQIVNDFQKGDIAEGYSVSREKKESFPLTVTSAQKNPTAFYLCASSISQGGQPQHFGDGTRLSIL.

The chain uses TRBV6-2 or TRBV6-3 and TRBJ2-6; a possible D gene is TRBD1 (5 bases). V lost 1 base to trimming and J lost 4 bases, with 14 bases between them. The CDR3 consists of 17 residues. CDR1 is MNHEY, CDR2 SVGEGT, per germline. CDR3 protein: CASSYYVWGDGANVLTF. CDR3 in DNA: TGTGCCAGCAGTTACTATGTATGGGGCGACGGGGCCAACGTCCTGACTTTC.

The gene calls are TRBV5-1 and TRBJ2-1; TRBD2 agrees at 15 bases. This CDR3 spans 15 amino acids. Trimming at V came to 3 bases and at J to 10 bases, leaving 5 bases not matched to a gene. CDR1 and CDR2 (germline): SGHRS, YFSETQ. The CDR3 protein is CASSWTSGRAGEQFF. In DNA, the CDR3 is TGCGCCAGCAGCTGGACTAGCGGGAGGGCCGGGGAGCAGTTCTTC.

V gene TRBV18 combines with J gene TRBJ2-4; 10 nucleotides line up with TRBD1. The CDR3 is 18 amino acids. The germline CDR1 and CDR2 sequences are KGHSH and LQKENI. V lost 3 bases, J lost 0 bases, and 8 bases stayed unmatched. The CDR3 loop is CASSPPGQGPVAKNIQYF. The CDR3, as DNA: TGTGCCAGCTCACCTCCGGGACAGGGGCCTGTAGCCAAAAACATTCAGTACTTC. The variable domain in full, completed from reference TRBV18 and TRBJ2-4, reads NAGVMQNPRHLVRRRGQEARLRCSPMKGHSHVYWYRQLPEEGLKFMVYLQKENIIDESGMPKERFSAEFPKEGPSILRIQQVVRGDSAAYFCASSPPGQGPVAKNIQYFGAGTRLSVL.

Here the CDR3 DNA reads TGTGCCAGCAGTTCGGACTACTACGAGCAGTACTTC. Protein product: CASSSDYYEQYF. The J gene is TRBJ2-7, the V gene TRBV6-2 or TRBV6-3, with D possibly TRBD2 on 6 matching bases. CDR3 length equals 12 residues. V was pared by 4 bases and J by 3 bases, with 7 bases between. The germline V gene encodes CDR1 MNHEY and CDR2 SVGEGT.

The J gene is TRBJ1-4, the V gene TRBV5-4; D call uncertain. The ends were cut back, 0 bases at V and 5 bases at J, with 11 bases in the middle. CDR3 length: 15 residues. Germline V gene sequence: CDR1 SGHNT, CDR2 YYREEE (reference sequence). In DNA form, the CDR3 reads TGTGCCAGCAGCTTGGGTGGAGGTACGAATGAAAAACTGTTTTTT. Translated: CASSLGGGTNEKLFF.

The genes are TRBV5-8 and TRBJ2-7; 9 bases are shared with TRBD1. The germline V gene encodes CDR1 SGHTS and CDR2 YDEGEE. With V trimmed by 7 bases and J by 5 bases, 16 bases remained unmatched. This CDR3 has 16 amino acids. The chain's CDR3 is CASPEDPGQGYDEQYF. For the CDR3, the DNA is TGTGCCAGCCCCGAGGACCCAGGACAGGGGTACGACGAGCAGTACTTC. Complete variable domain (other parts from reference TRBV5-8 and TRBJ2-7): EAGVTQSPTHLIKTRGQQATLRCSPISGHTSVYWYQQALGLGLQFLLWYDEGEERNRGNFPPRFSGRQFPNYSSELNVNALELEDSALYLCASPEDPGQGYDEQYFGPGTRLTVT.

The chain links TRBV10-2 to TRBJ1-1; D is unresolved. Germline CDR1 is WSHSY and CDR2 is SAAADI. The CDR3 runs to 12 residues. The germline V and J ends were trimmed by 8 bases and 2 bases, with 9 bases remaining between them. This CDR3 reads CASRPTNTEAFF. As DNA, the CDR3 is TGCGCCAGCCGACCGACTAACACTGAAGCTTTCTTT.

The genes are TRBV3-1 (or the pseudogene TRBV3-2) and TRBJ1-5; 10 nucleotides agree with TRBD1. V gave up 1 base and J gave up 3 bases; unmatched junction bases: 15. The CDR3 sequence is 20 residues long. Germline assignment: CDR1 LGHDT and CDR2 YNNKEL (reference sequence). CDR3 coding DNA: TGTGCCAGCAGCCAAGGTTTGGATCGGACAGGGGGGCCACCCAATCAGCCCCAGCATTTT. It yields the protein CASSQGLDRTGGPPNQPQHF.

The rearrangement uses TRBV5-8 and TRBJ1-6; TRBD1 matches 9 bases. Trimming cost V 4 bases and J 10 bases; bases outside gene matches: 9. The CDR3 runs 15 residues. CDR1 SGHTS and CDR2 YDEGEE come from the germline V gene. This chain's CDR3 is CASSPRTGVGSPLHF. As DNA, the CDR3 is TGTGCCAGCAGCCCTCGGACAGGGGTAGGGTCACCCCTCCACTTT.

V gene TRBV6-6 combines with J gene TRBJ1-2; 9 bases line up with TRBD1. The CDR3 has 14 amino acids. CDR1 and CDR2 from the germline V gene are MNHNY and SVGAGI (reference sequence). J gave up 6 bases and V 6 bases, and 8 bases lay outside the gene matches. CDR3 in DNA: TGTGCCAGCAGCCTGGGTTGGGACAGGGATGGCTACACCTTC. Translation gives CASSLGWDRDGYTF.

The chain couples TRBV6-5 to TRBJ1-1; 10 nucleotides agree with TRBD1. The germline CDR1 and CDR2 sequences are MNHEY and SVGAGI. V was pared by 6 bases and J by 5 bases, with 6 bases of the junction left unmatched. This CDR3 is built from 14 residues. This CDR3 reads CASSVDRGRTEAFF. CDR3 sequence (DNA): TGTGCCAGCAGCGTCGACAGGGGGCGGACTGAAGCTTTCTTT.

The V gene is TRBV11-2, the J gene TRBJ1-1; 9 bases agree with TRBD1. The CDR3 is 15 amino acids. Germline values: CDR1 SGHAT, CDR2 FQNNGV. The V segment lost 5 bases and the J segment 7 bases; nucleotides outside the gene matches: 11. CDR3 coding DNA: TGTGCCAGCAGCCCCATACGGGGACAGGGCAGTGAAGCTTTCTTT. It codes for CASSPIRGQGSEAFF. Full variable domain (remainder filled in from reference TRBV11-2 and TRBJ1-1): EAGVAQSPRYKIIEKRQSVAFWCNPISGHATLYWYQQILGQGPKLLIQFQNNGVVDDSQLPKDRFSAERLKGVDSTLKIQPAKLEDSAVYLCASSPIRGQGSEAFFGQGTRLTVV.

V usage is TRBV6-5 and J usage is TRBJ1-2, with 7 bases lining up with TRBD1. The CDR3 has 14 residues. CDR1 is MNHEY and CDR2 is SVGAGI in the germline V gene. Germline trimming cut 7 bases from V and 3 bases from J; bases unmatched to any gene: 8. The CDR3 bases are TGTGCCAGCAACGTCCGGGACAGCTACTATGGCTACACCTTC. Translated: CASNVRDSYYGYTF.

The chain has TRBV28 and TRBJ1-5; D unclear. From germline, CDR1 is MDHEN and CDR2 SYDVKM. The ends were cut back, 8 bases at V and 6 bases at J, with 11 bases in the middle. This CDR3 region has 12 residues. DNA of the CDR3: TGTGCCAGCCGAGGGAGCGGTCAGCCCCAGCATTTT. It specifies CASRGSGQPQHF.

The rearrangement links TRBV5-4 to TRBJ2-5; D not certain. The germline V and J ends were trimmed by 1 base and 2 bases, with 6 bases remaining between them. CDR3 size: 13 residues. CDR1 is SGHNT, CDR2 YYREEE, per germline (reference sequence). The CDR3 protein is CASSLYSQETQYF. The CDR3 DNA follows: TGTGCCAGCAGCTTGTACTCGCAAGAGACCCAGTACTTC. Looking up the rest from reference TRBV5-4 and TRBJ2-5 gives the full variable domain: ETGVTQSPTHLIKTRGQQVTLRCSSQSGHNTVSWYQQALGQGPQFIFQYYREEENGRGNFPPRFSGLQFPNYSSELNVNALELDDSALYLCASSLYSQETQYFGPGTRLLVL.

This chain joins TRBV6-6 and TRBJ1-5; perhaps TRBD1 as D (5 bases). Per the germline V gene, CDR1 is MNHNY and CDR2 is SVGAGI (reference sequence). V gave up 8 bases and J gave up 4 bases, with 9 bases separating them. The CDR3 consists of 12 residues. Written as DNA, the CDR3 is TGTGCCAGCGTTGGGGCAAATCAGCCCCAGCATTTT. Amino acid sequence: CASVGANQPQHF.

This chain uses TRBV19 with TRBJ1-6, with 9 bases matching TRBD1. Trimming cost V 0 bases and J 12 bases; bases outside gene matches: 15. This CDR3 contains 18 residues. Germline V gene lookup returns CDR1 LNHDA and CDR2 SQIVND (reference sequence). CDR3 amino acids: CASSIDNKAGTGLLPLHF. The CDR3 DNA reads TGTGCCAGTAGTATAGATAATAAGGCCGGGACAGGGCTTTTACCCCTCCACTTT.

This chain uses TRBV12-5 with TRBJ2-3; D perhaps matches TRBD1 (5 bases). Germline lookup yields CDR1 LGHNT and CDR2 FRNRAP. The CDR3 runs to 15 residues. V lost 2 bases and J lost 2, with 11 bases in between. CDR3 DNA sequence: TGTGCTAGTGGTTTGTCTGTGGGGCTCACAGATACGCAGTATTTT. Its translation is CASGLSVGLTDTQYF.

The V call is TRBV5-6, the J call TRBJ2-7; 10 bases line up with TRBD2. The germline V gene has CDR1 SGHDT and CDR2 YYEEEE. The length of the CDR3 is 16 residues. Trimming at V came to 0 bases and at J to 2 bases, leaving 5 bases not matched to a gene. CDR3 DNA sequence: TGTGCCAGCAGCTTGGCCCTAGCGGGAGACGCCTACGAGCAGTACTTC. Its protein is CASSLALAGDAYEQYF.